A selection of T cell receptor beta chains follows, all from one sample in a study of cytomegalovirus exposure and HLA in healthy donors. Clones were read by immunoSEQ multiplex PCR, and TCRdb kept only the in-frame ones, dropping some. Of 150,000 to 180,000 clones in the sample, roughly 74% were seen once. Sequencing was done on a sample of PBMCs. The source is a man aged 18 to 29 in good health and CMV-seronegative. Each CDR3 is given with its conserved first and last residue. Each record gives: J gene, D gene, clone size, V gene, CDR3 protein, CDR3 DNA. D genes are given only for firm matches. Expanded clones are given a class, and other clones once, few, many or no size at all.

J: TRBJ1-4; D: NA; size: NA; V: TRBV30; CDR3: CASAGGEKLFF; DNA: TGTGCCTCAGCGGGTGGTGAAAAACTGTTTTTT
J: TRBJ1-2; D: TRBD1; size: NA; V: TRBV9; CDR3: CASSVSGTGYLDYGYTF; DNA: TGTGCCAGCAGTGTGTCCGGGACAGGCTACCTCGACTATGGCTACACCTTC
J: TRBJ1-2; D: NA; size: NA; V: TRBV6-5; CDR3: CASSTGTPNYGYTF; DNA: TGTGCCAGCAGTACCGGGACTCCCAACTATGGCTACACCTTC
J: TRBJ1-5; D: TRBD1; size: NA; V: TRBV6-1; CDR3: CASSDTTIGQGLLNQPQHF; DNA: TGTGCCAGCAGTGACACTACTATTGGACAGGGCCTGCTCAATCAGCCCCAGCATTTT
J: TRBJ1-1; D: TRBD1; size: NA; V: TRBV27; CDR3: CASSQGVEAFF; DNA: TGTGCCAGCAGCCAGGGGGTTGAAGCTTTCTTT
J: TRBJ2-1; D: TRBD1; size: few; V: TRBV5-1; CDR3: CASSLVPDRSFNEQFF; DNA: TGCGCCAGCAGCTTGGTTCCGGACAGGTCCTTCAATGAGCAGTTCTTC
J: TRBJ1-2; D: NA; size: NA; V: TRBV11-2; CDR3: CASSPEATASSYTF; DNA: TGTGCCAGCAGCCCCGAGGCGACAGCATCGAGCTACACCTTC
J: TRBJ2-5; D: TRBD2; size: NA; V: TRBV6-6; CDR3: CASSLISGGSQETQYF; DNA: TGTGCCAGCAGTCTGATTAGCGGGGGGTCACAAGAGACCCAGTACTTC
J: TRBJ2-7; D: TRBD1; size: NA; V: TRBV7-9; CDR3: CASSPTGGLSYEQYF; DNA: TGTGCCAGCAGCCCGACAGGGGGCCTCTCCTACGAGCAGTACTTC
J: TRBJ2-7; D: NA; size: few; V: TRBV11-2; CDR3: CASSLASSYEQYF; DNA: TGTGCCAGCAGCTTAGCGAGCTCCTACGAGCAGTACTTC
J: TRBJ1-2; D: NA; size: NA; V: TRBV7-9; CDR3: CASSLGQFYGYTF; DNA: TGTGCCAGCAGCCTTGGACAGTTCTATGGCTACACCTTC
J: TRBJ1-5; D: NA; size: NA; V: TRBV6-5; CDR3: CASQGTQPQHF; DNA: TGTGCCTCGCAGGGTACTCAGCCCCAGCATTTT
J: TRBJ2-1; D: TRBD1; size: few; V: TRBV5-1; CDR3: CASSQDRGVGNEQFF; DNA: TGCGCCAGCAGCCAGGACAGGGGAGTCGGCAATGAGCAGTTCTTC
J: TRBJ1-3; D: NA; size: once; V: TRBV7-6; CDR3: CASSLGQSSGNTIYF; DNA: TGTGCCAGCAGCTTAGGACAGAGCTCTGGAAACACCATATATTTT
J: TRBJ2-2; D: TRBD1; size: NA; V: TRBV19; CDR3: CASSRTGGSNTGELFF; DNA: TGTGCCAGTAGTAGGACAGGGGGTTCCAACACCGGGGAGCTGTTTTTT
J: TRBJ2-6; D: NA; size: NA; V: TRBV5-1; CDR3: CASSLTGSSGANVLTF; DNA: TGCGCCAGCAGCTTGACAGGGTCCTCTGGGGCCAACGTCCTGACTTTC
J: TRBJ2-2; D: NA; size: NA; V: TRBV27; CDR3: CASRTVVDTGELFF; DNA: TGTGCCAGCAGGACAGTCGTGGACACCGGGGAGCTGTTTTTT
J: TRBJ1-2; D: TRBD1; size: NA; V: TRBV27; CDR3: CASSFKGQGTYGYTF; DNA: TGTGCCAGCAGTTTCAAGGGACAGGGCACCTATGGCTACACCTTC
J: TRBJ2-3; D: TRBD1; size: NA; V: TRBV5-1; CDR3: CASSSDRVTDTQYF; DNA: TGCGCCAGCAGCTCGGACAGGGTCACAGATACGCAGTATTTT
J: TRBJ2-3; D: NA; size: few; V: TRBV7-3; CDR3: CASSSLSDTQYF; DNA: TGTGCCAGCAGCTCCTTGTCAGATACGCAGTATTTT
J: TRBJ1-4; D: NA; size: NA; V: TRBV2; CDR3: CASKVNLGRYEKLFF; DNA: TGTGCCAGCAAAGTTAATCTGGGGCGGTATGAAAAACTGTTTTTT
J: TRBJ1-6; D: TRBD1; size: NA; V: TRBV4-2; CDR3: CASSQGDRVGSPLHF; DNA: TGTGCCAGCAGCCAGGGGGACAGGGTTGGATCACCCCTCCACTTT
J: TRBJ1-4; D: NA; size: NA; V: TRBV5-8; CDR3: CAMPQLGRPTNEKLFF; DNA: TGTGCCATGCCTCAGCTGGGCAGACCAACTAATGAAAAACTGTTTTTT
J: TRBJ2-1; D: TRBD2; size: NA; V: TRBV27; CDR3: CASSPNAGVSYNEQFF; DNA: TGTGCCAGCAGTCCAAATGCGGGGGTCTCCTACAATGAGCAGTTCTTC
J: TRBJ2-5; D: TRBD2; size: once; V: TRBV27; CDR3: CASSLYGGGETQYF; DNA: TGTGCCAGCAGTTTATATGGGGGGGGAGAGACCCAGTACTTC
J: TRBJ2-3; D: NA; size: NA; V: TRBV27; CDR3: CASSLDRATGEGVDTQYF; DNA: TGTGCCAGCAGTTTAGATAGAGCGACCGGAGAAGGGGTCGATACGCAGTATTTT
J: TRBJ1-1; D: NA; size: NA; V: TRBV10-3; CDR3: CAISVSPGDTEAFF; DNA: TGTGCCATCAGCGTCTCCCCAGGGGACACTGAAGCTTTCTTT
J: TRBJ1-1; D: NA; size: NA; V: TRBV18; CDR3: CASSGSRDTEAFF; DNA: TGTGCCAGCTCGGGGTCGAGGGACACTGAAGCTTTCTTT
J: TRBJ2-7; D: NA; size: NA; V: TRBV7-2; CDR3: CASSLVGVYEQYF; DNA: TGTGCCAGCAGCTTAGTAGGGGTCTACGAGCAGTACTTC
J: TRBJ2-1; D: TRBD2; size: NA; V: TRBV27; CDR3: CASSPGTSVYEQFF; DNA: TGTGCCAGCAGTCCGGGGACTAGTGTATATGAGCAGTTCTTC
J: TRBJ2-7; D: TRBD2; size: few; V: TRBV27; CDR3: CASSSQRGNWGEQYF; DNA: TGTGCCAGCAGTTCACAGCGGGGGAATTGGGGCGAGCAGTACTTC
J: TRBJ1-2; D: NA; size: once; V: TRBV27; CDR3: CASSLLAGYYGYTF; DNA: TGTGCCAGCAGTTTATTGGCAGGCTACTATGGCTACACCTTC
J: TRBJ2-3; D: NA; size: NA; V: TRBV9; CDR3: CASRLRGQRGTDTQYF; DNA: TGTGCCAGCAGGTTGAGGGGACAGCGGGGGACAGATACGCAGTATTTT
J: TRBJ1-6; D: NA; size: few; V: TRBV25-1; CDR3: CASSELGADNSPLHF; DNA: TGTGCCAGCAGTGAATTGGGGGCCGATAATTCACCCCTCCACTTT
J: TRBJ2-6; D: NA; size: NA; V: TRBV2; CDR3: CAFHEALDWLGANGLTF; DNA: TGTGCCTTCCATGAGGCCCTTGATTGGTTAGGGGCCAACGGCCTGACTTTC